The present TCR beta chain was sequenced within a study of cytomegalovirus exposure and HLA in healthy donors. Trimming stripped 1 base from V and 7 bases from J, with 10 bases between. Germline CDR1 and CDR2: MGHRA and YSYEKL. This CDR3 has 13 residues. The primer mix had 60 Vbeta and 13 Jbeta primers. This table comes from immunoSEQ multiplex PCR, and its TCRdb copy is limited to in-frame clones, with some not included. Among fewer than 200,000 clones listed, over 70% were seen once. Study outcomes and limitations: In vitro confirmation showed a few CMV-associated chains to be CMV antigen specific.

Note on this clone: Its antigen is undetermined.

The TCR sequence derives from a man in his forties or fifties in good health and CMV-seronegative. The specimen was PBMCs. The J gene is TRBJ1-1, the V gene TRBV4-1; D unclear. This CDR3 is CASSQAAYIEAFF. The DNA of the CDR3 is TGCGCCAGCAGCCAAGCAGCGTATATTGAAGCTTTCTTT.